This T cell receptor beta chain was sequenced during a study of cytomegalovirus exposure and HLA in healthy donors. Trimming took off 2 bases at V and 0 bases at J, with 13 bases between the two ends. The length of the CDR3 is 16 residues. Germline V gene data show CDR1 as SGHNT and CDR2 as YYREEE (reference sequence). Clones were read by immunoSEQ multiplex PCR, and TCRdb kept only the in-frame ones, dropping some. This table has approximately 110,000 clones, 88% appearing once. This receptor was identified in a young woman in good health and CMV-seronegative. Sequencing was done on a sample of PBMCs. This chain joins TRBV5-4 and TRBJ2-3; TRBD2 might be the D (5 bases). The CDR3 coding sequence is TGTGCCAGCAGCTTTCGCAGCGGAGTCAGCACAGATACGCAGTATTTT. Translated: CASSFRSGVSTDTQYF.